These 11 T cell receptor beta chains were all obtained from the same sample, sequenced in a study of T-cell reconstitution after alpha-beta-depleted transplantation in children. Molecular barcoding with unique molecular identifiers was used for the TCRbeta library. In TCRdb, the PCR reads were re-called with MiXCR into one record per CDR3 protein. The sample holds 780,000 or so distinct CDR3 sequences, roughly 15% seen once. The material sequenced was PBMCs, mostly from graft donor cells, taken 360 days after TCRalphabeta/CD19-depleted stem cell transplant. These receptors originate from a male patient under 18 who had a stem cell transplant for acute lymphoblastic leukemia, so the T cells may come from the graft donor.

The chain employs TRBV27 and TRBJ2-3; 9 bases fit TRBD2. The V gene end was trimmed by 4 bases and the J gene end by 5 bases; junction bases not matched to a gene: 19. Germline values: CDR1 MNHEY, CDR2 SMNVEV (reference sequence). The CDR3 sequence is 19 residues long. The CDR3 nucleotides are TGTGCCAGCAGTTCCCCTGGAAGCTTAGCGGGAGAGTGGAGAGATACGCAGTATTTT. As protein: CASSSPGSLAGEWRDTQYF.

This clonotype appeared a few times. This chain connects TRBV7-9 to TRBJ2-7, with D perhaps assigned TRBD1 or TRBD2 (5 bases each). CDR1 and CDR2 from the germline V gene are SEHNR and FQNEAQ (reference sequence). The CDR3 spans 17 residues. Trimming pared 5 bases from V and 0 bases from J, leaving 20 bases between. CDR3 in amino acids: CASSLRSSGPISYEQYF. The CDR3 coding sequence is TGTGCCAGCAGCCTCAGATCCTCGGGACCGATCTCCTACGAGCAGTACTTC.

This clonotype was seen only a few times. The chain combines TRBV12-3 or TRBV12-4 with TRBJ1-1, with D perhaps matching TRBD1 (5 bases). V shed 5 bases and J shed 2 bases, with 12 bases lying between them. The CDR3 is 14 amino acids. The CDR3 here is CASSAWGRNTEAFF. DNA of the CDR3: TGTGCCAGCAGTGCCTGGGGACGAAACACTGAAGCTTTCTTT.

The chain links TRBV5-1 to TRBJ2-3; D is unresolved. Trimming shortened V by 0 bases and J by 1 base, and 9 bases separated the two germline ends. Germline V CDR1 and CDR2: SGHRS, YFSETQ. The CDR3 extends over 15 amino acids. CDR3 sequence: CASSLEQSRTDTQYF. CDR3 nucleotides: TGCGCCAGCAGCTTGGAACAGTCACGCACAGATACGCAGTATTTT.

In its sample, this clonotype was seen a few times. The genes are TRBV19 and TRBJ2-7, with 7 bases identical to TRBD1. Germline loops: CDR1 LNHDA, CDR2 SQIVND (reference sequence). The J segment lost 2 bases and the V segment lost 6 bases, leaving 4 bases of the junction unmatched. The CDR3 spans 13 residues. The CDR3 region has the DNA TGTGCCAGTAGCGGACAGGCCACCTACGAGCAGTACTTC. As protein: CASSGQATYEQYF.

This clonotype showed up many times. The chain employs TRBV4-2 and TRBJ2-1; D ambiguous. Germline assignment: CDR1 LGHNA and CDR2 YNFKEQ. Trimming stripped 0 bases from V and 6 bases from J, with 9 bases between. The CDR3 has 14 amino acids. CDR3 protein: CASSQDNWINEQFF. The CDR3 DNA reads as TGTGCCAGCAGCCAAGATAACTGGATCAATGAGCAGTTCTTC.

The chain couples TRBV7-2 to TRBJ2-1; D unclear. Trimming took 5 bases from V and 1 from J, leaving 15 bases between them. The CDR3 is made up of 16 amino acids. CDR1 is SGHTA and CDR2 is FQGNSA in the germline V gene. The CDR3 is CASSRSLAGSYNEQFF. Written as DNA, the CDR3 is TGTGCCAGCAGCCGCTCTTTAGCCGGGTCCTACAATGAGCAGTTCTTC.

The chain employs TRBV6-1 and TRBJ2-2; D is unresolved. CDR3 size: 15 residues. Trimming pared 9 bases from V and 4 bases from J, leaving 18 bases between. Germline assignment: CDR1 MNHNS and CDR2 SASEGT. The CDR3 coding sequence is TGTGCCAGTCAGACTCAGACCGCCCCCACCGGGGAGCTGTTTTTT. Translating gives CASQTQTAPTGELFF.

The table lists this clonotype with a few counts. The rearrangement links TRBV7-2 to TRBJ2-7; TRBD2 agrees at 8 bases. From germline, CDR1 is SGHTA and CDR2 FQGNSA. Trimming cost V 3 bases and J 3 bases; bases outside gene matches: 4. The CDR3 covers 14 residues. The CDR3 protein is CASSFYGTSYEQYF. The CDR3, as DNA: TGTGCCAGCAGCTTTTACGGGACTAGCTACGAGCAGTACTTC.

This chain joins TRBV30 and TRBJ1-5; no firm D call. The germline V gene encodes CDR1 GTSNPN and CDR2 SVGIG (reference sequence). V lost 0 bases and J lost 4, with 7 bases in between. This CDR3 has 13 amino acids. Here the CDR3 DNA reads TGTGCCTGGAGTGTAAGCCCTAATCAGCCCCAGCATTTT. This translates into CAWSVSPNQPQHF.

The chain couples TRBV29-1 to TRBJ2-7; TRBD1 agrees at 8 bases. V trimming: 2 bases; J trimming: 3 bases; junction bases outside the gene matches: 6. CDR3 length: 14 amino acids. CDR1 and CDR2 from the germline V gene are SQVTM and ANQGSEA. In DNA, the CDR3 is TGCAGCGTTGAAAAAGGCGGACAGGGCTACGAGCAGTACTTC. It yields the protein CSVEKGGQGYEQYF.